This TCR beta chain was sequenced for a study of identical twins listed by TCRdb under 2016. A note on the overall study: The study deep-sequenced TCR alpha and beta repertoires from monozygotic twins, unrelated adults of various ages and cord blood to test whether fetal clonotypes persist. Replicate twin experiments were performed at different times using different library preparation protocols to rule out contamination. Study-wide conclusions, independent of this receptor: Because the same donors could not be followed over many years, the conclusions relied on cross-sectional statistical analysis. In beta out-of-frame sequences, excess twin sharing was weaker, because having fewer shared sequences lowered the signal-to-noise ratio. Fewer insertions were carried by abundant cord blood beta clonotypes, a similar but weaker trend appeared in young adult naive repertoires, and no such trend appeared in memory repertoires. In monozygotic twins, recombination models systematically underestimated out-of-frame TCR alpha sharing, but the models matched the sharing seen between unrelated individuals. Compared with coincidental sharing between unrelated individuals, out-of-frame TCR alpha sequences shared between twins had an excess of sequences with low generation probability. Zero-insertion analyses could be partly confounded by invariant T cells such as MAIT and iNKT, though diverse VJ usage argued against such confounding for most clonotypes.

V is clipped by 4 bases and J by 3 bases, and the sequence between their germline boundaries is 16 bases long. CDR1 and CDR2, per the germline V gene (reference sequence), are DFQATT and SNEGSKA. The CDR3, cysteine through phenylalanine, is 15 amino acids long. Left in the record is the CDR3 DNA by itself, 45 bases read in frame from the first base. With respect to this clonotype: The antigen it recognizes is unknown. No per-base quality is available; no much larger clone lies one base away.

The protocol used for the library was 5' RACE. Sequencing took place on an Illumina HiSeq 2000. Template switching added a universal primer binding site, and the final cDNA carried a unique molecular identifier that allowed TCR cDNA molecules to be counted accurately. First-strand cDNA for TCR alpha and beta chains was synthesized from specific primers in the conserved constant-segment region. To control for contamination, every cDNA library was double barcoded, receiving both a SMART-Mk sample barcode and Illumina barcodes. TruSeq adapter sequences along with Illumina sample barcodes were introduced in two successive PCR steps. Sequencing of the TCR alpha and beta cDNA libraries was done on the Illumina HiSeq platform using custom primers. The authors' analysis ran thus. Unique molecular identifiers were extracted from raw reads with MiGEC, and CDR3 positions were determined with MiXCR. For each individual, recombination models were inferred using an EM algorithm with the repgenHMM and IGoR tools. The analysis of shared clonotypes was done with the tcR package in R, with sharing normalized by the product of cloneset sizes. To study raw recombination free of thymic and clonal selection effects, out-of-frame nonproductive sequences were analyzed. The public sequencing data were trimmed at Q25 with fastp and processed into clonotypes with MiXCR by TCRdb, which kept only in-frame beta chains. CDR3 protein sequences are deduplicated, and each keeps its most common genes and DNA. The authors' filters were not applied to this entry. In this sample the table shows about 460,000 distinct CDR3 sequences, 13% to 15% of which occur a single time. The ten most abundant clones make up roughly 0.5% of the sample.

Every donor in the study was a healthy Caucasian. Three pairs of female monozygotic twins, all aged about 18 to 29 years, made up the twin cohort. CD4+ and CD8+ T cell populations were isolated with positive isolation kits from Invitrogen. This sample was also put to use in a study of yellow fever vaccine responses in identical twins. The second study reports: The T cell response to vaccination in identical twins was reported by the authors to appear partly convergent and partly personalized. Focusing on identical twins, the study followed the T cell clones that responded to the vaccine, and did so with precision.

The sequence was obtained from a woman under 30 in good health. The sample comprised CD4+ T cells sorted from blood. The rearrangement joined TRBV20-1 to TRBJ1-5, with TRBD1 as a weak D call on 6 bases. Here is the DNA: TGCAGTGCTACGGCACCGGGACAAGTCAATCAGCCCCAGCATTTT. Protein translation: CSATAPGQVNQPQHF.